A selection of T cell receptor beta chains follows, all from one sample in a study of identifying expanded T cells in peripheral blood. The table came from immunoSEQ multiplex PCR; TCRdb's copy has only in-frame clones and leaves some out. The table shows around 100,000 clones, with about 87% occurring only once. The sequencing sample was made of blood. These receptor sequences come from a person aged 18-70 years in good health. Each CDR3 is given with its conserved first and last residue. A D gene is named only where the DNA matches it firmly. The size of a clone is reported for some rows only, either as once, few or many, or as a class for expanded clones.

j_gene: TRBJ1-2
v_gene: TRBV28
d_gene: TRBD1
abundance: NA
CDR3nt: TGTGCCAGCAGTCCCCCGGGACAGGCCCCGTGGGGCTACACCTTC
CDR3aa: CASSPPGQAPWGYTF

j_gene: TRBJ1-1
v_gene: TRBV19
d_gene: NA
abundance: NA
CDR3nt: TGTGCCAGTAGGGGGGAGGCTATGAACACTGAAGCTTTCTTT
CDR3aa: CASRGEAMNTEAFF

j_gene: TRBJ1-1
v_gene: TRBV7-9
d_gene: NA
abundance: NA
CDR3nt: TGTGCCAGCAGCGCAGGATGGAACACTGAAGCTTTCTTT
CDR3aa: CASSAGWNTEAFF

j_gene: TRBJ2-5
v_gene: TRBV7-9
d_gene: TRBD1
abundance: NA
CDR3nt: TGTGCCAGCAGACCTACTAGGACAGGGGGGAGAGAGACCCAGTACTTC
CDR3aa: CASRPTRTGGRETQYF

j_gene: TRBJ2-5
v_gene: TRBV6-4
d_gene: NA
abundance: NA
CDR3nt: TGTGCCAGCAGTGAGTCGTCCACGCAGACCCAGTACTTC
CDR3aa: CASSESSTQTQYF

j_gene: TRBJ1-5
v_gene: TRBV10-3
d_gene: TRBD1
abundance: NA
CDR3nt: TGTGCCATCAGTAACAGGGGGCAGAATCAGCCCCAGCATTTT
CDR3aa: CAISNRGQNQPQHF

j_gene: TRBJ1-2
v_gene: TRBV19
d_gene: NA
abundance: NA
CDR3nt: TGTGCCAGTAGTATAGACCCCCTCCGGGACCTCTATGGCTACACCTTC
CDR3aa: CASSIDPLRDLYGYTF

j_gene: TRBJ2-3
v_gene: TRBV7-8
d_gene: NA
abundance: NA
CDR3nt: TGTGCCAGCAGCCTTGGACAGGAGGGAGATACGCAGTATTTT
CDR3aa: CASSLGQEGDTQYF

j_gene: TRBJ1-1
v_gene: TRBV7-2
d_gene: TRBD1
abundance: NA
CDR3nt: TGTGCCAGCAGCTTAGCGGAGGGGGCGCGGACTGAAGCTTTCTTT
CDR3aa: CASSLAEGARTEAFF

j_gene: TRBJ2-1
v_gene: TRBV7-9
d_gene: TRBD2
abundance: NA
CDR3nt: TGTGCCAGCTGCGGGCTAGCGGGAGGGCCGGTGTGCAATGAGCAGTTCTTC
CDR3aa: CASCGLAGGPVCNEQFF

j_gene: TRBJ2-1
v_gene: TRBV29-1
d_gene: NA
abundance: NA
CDR3nt: TGCAGCGTTGAAGGGGGGGCGCCCTACAATGAGCAGTTCTTC
CDR3aa: CSVEGGAPYNEQFF

j_gene: TRBJ1-2
v_gene: TRBV7-2
d_gene: NA
abundance: NA
CDR3nt: TGTGCCAGCAGCTTAGATCACGGGGGTCCTATGGTATATGGCTACACCTTC
CDR3aa: CASSLDHGGPMVYGYTF

j_gene: TRBJ2-3
v_gene: TRBV9
d_gene: NA
abundance: NA
CDR3nt: TGTGCCAGCAGCGTAGTTGACGGGTTCGATACGCAGTATTTT
CDR3aa: CASSVVDGFDTQYF

j_gene: TRBJ2-1
v_gene: TRBV7-3
d_gene: NA
abundance: NA
CDR3nt: TGTGCCAGCAGCTTAGGTGGGGCCTCCTCCTACAATGAGCAGTTCTTC
CDR3aa: CASSLGGASSYNEQFF

j_gene: TRBJ1-4
v_gene: TRBV23-1
d_gene: NA
abundance: NA
CDR3nt: TGCGCCAGCAGTCAATTCGATGAAAAACTGTTTTTT
CDR3aa: CASSQFDEKLFF

j_gene: TRBJ2-2
v_gene: TRBV18
d_gene: NA
abundance: NA
CDR3nt: TGTGCCAGCTCTCGGAGGGACAACACCGGGGAGCTGTTTTTT
CDR3aa: CASSRRDNTGELFF

j_gene: TRBJ2-3
v_gene: TRBV4-1
d_gene: TRBD2
abundance: once
CDR3nt: TGCGCCAGCAGCCAAGATCGGGACTACGCCGTGGGTACGCAGTATTTT
CDR3aa: CASSQDRDYAVGTQYF